This T cell receptor (beta chain) was recovered during a study of T cell clonotyping in hematopoietic cell transplantation. This table comes from immunoSEQ multiplex PCR, and its TCRdb copy is limited to in-frame clones, with some not included. The data hold 9,500 to 12,000 clones, with around 86% observed a single time. Study conclusions and caveats: Recipient TCR diversity dropped after transplant; expanded clonotypes rose from day 30 to 180. Cells were unsorted, so CD4 and CD8 contributions were not separated.

Between the trimmed V and J ends, which lost 5 bases and 1 base, there was a span of 15 bases. This CDR3 region has 16 residues. The V gene's germline CDR1 is SGHVS and CDR2 FQNEAQ. About this clone itself: What it recognizes is unknown.

This chain connects TRBV7-8 to TRBJ1-5; possibly TRBD1 for D (5 bases). The sample consisted of PBMCs, taken 180 days after allogeneic stem cell transplant. This clonotype was obtained from a male patient aged 60 to 75 who had an allogeneic stem cell transplant from an unrelated donor, so the T cells may come from the graft donor. Some clones in this sample may be carry-over from other donors' samples. CDR3: CASSPTRGGSNQPQHF. In DNA, the CDR3 is TGTGCCAGCAGCCCTACCCGGGGGGGGAGCAATCAGCCCCAGCATTTT.